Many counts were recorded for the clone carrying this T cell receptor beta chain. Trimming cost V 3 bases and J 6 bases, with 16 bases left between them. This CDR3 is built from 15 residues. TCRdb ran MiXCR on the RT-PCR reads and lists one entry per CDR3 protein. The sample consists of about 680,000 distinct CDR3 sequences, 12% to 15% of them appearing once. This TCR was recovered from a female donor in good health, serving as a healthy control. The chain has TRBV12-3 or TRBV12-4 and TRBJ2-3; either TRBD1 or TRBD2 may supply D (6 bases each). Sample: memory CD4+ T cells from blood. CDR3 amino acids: CASSFFAGQGDTQYF. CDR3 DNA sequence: TGTGCCAGCAGTTTCTTCGCGGGGCAGGGGGATACGCAGTATTTT.